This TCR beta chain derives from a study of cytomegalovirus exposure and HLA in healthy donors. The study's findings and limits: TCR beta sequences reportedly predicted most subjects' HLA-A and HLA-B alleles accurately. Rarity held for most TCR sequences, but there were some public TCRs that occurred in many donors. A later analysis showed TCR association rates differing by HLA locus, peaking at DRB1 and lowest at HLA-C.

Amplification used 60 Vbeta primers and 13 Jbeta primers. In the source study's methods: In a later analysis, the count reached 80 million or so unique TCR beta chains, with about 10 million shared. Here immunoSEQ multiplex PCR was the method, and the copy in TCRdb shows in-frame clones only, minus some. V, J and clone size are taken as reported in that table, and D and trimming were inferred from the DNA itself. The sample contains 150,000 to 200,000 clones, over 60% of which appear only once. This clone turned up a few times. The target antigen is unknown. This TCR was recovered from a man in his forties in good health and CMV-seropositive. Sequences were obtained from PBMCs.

For the CDR3, the DNA is TGTGCCAGCAGCCAGGACAGGATATCGGATACGCAGTATTTT. The encoded protein is CASSQDRISDTQYF. This chain connects TRBV11-3 to TRBJ2-3; 7 bases match TRBD1. V shed 5 bases and J 6 bases; nucleotides not matched to a gene: 8. The germline gives CDR1 SGHNT, CDR2 YENEEA. The CDR3 runs 14 residues.